This section outlines one TCR beta chain sequence together with its context. Its antigen is unidentified. This record belongs to a study of beta chain features in type 1 diabetes. Study information: Age, gender and cell yields were similar between patients and healthy donors. Sorted cell examination encompassed 100 million to 110 million cells across all samples. Study-wide points: The naive, central memory and Treg TCRB repertoires of patients appeared to be more similar to one another than those of healthy donors. Type 1 diabetes patients showed fewer insertions and more deletions at VDJ junctions.

Sequenced material consisted of expressed TCRB transcripts (all of the isolated RNA was reverse transcribed). Assay: immunoSEQ multiplex PCR; the TCRdb copy retains only in-frame clones and omits some. The sample lists under 400,000 clones; 14% were seen once. CDR1 ENHRY and CDR2 SYGVKD come from the germline V gene. The germline V and J ends were trimmed by 10 bases and 5 bases, with 9 bases remaining between them. The CDR3 totals 11 residues. The origin of this receptor is a young man in good health. This chain links TRBV10-3 with TRBJ2-1; D remains ambiguous. The sequenced material came from central memory CD4+ T cells from blood. CDR3 amino acids: CASSWNNEQFF. In DNA, the CDR3 is TGTGCCAGCAGCTGGAACAATGAGCAGTTCTTC.